Sequencing of this TCR beta chain was carried out in a study of regulatory T cells in long-lasting Graves disease. Time point described: newly diagnosed GD, antithyroid drugs for less than 3 months. PBMC RNA was the source of the TCR library. Study outcomes and limitations: Persistent cases of Graves' showed reduced TCR diversity relative to newly diagnosed patients.

Trimming removed 4 bases from V and 1 base from J; junction bases left unmatched: 4. This CDR3 contains 16 residues. Germline V CDR1 and CDR2: SEHNR, FQNEAQ (reference sequence). Concerning this clonotype: Its cognate antigen is unknown.

Both iRepertoire HTBI primers and Arm-PCR of CDR3 regions were used to build the TCR beta libraries. TCRdb independently ran MiXCR on the multiplex PCR reads; one entry per CDR3 protein. The sample holds fewer than 350,000 distinct CDR3 sequences; about 20% are singletons and the top ten take roughly 40%. The clonotype originates from a female donor with Graves disease. The chain has TRBV7-9 and TRBJ1-5; 10 bases align to TRBD1. Material: peripheral blood mononuclear cells (PBMCs), obtained at new diagnosis, from a patient treated with antithyroid drugs. The chain's CDR3 is CASSSSTGGSNQPQHF. The CDR3, as DNA: TGTGCCAGCAGCTCCTCGACAGGGGGCAGCAATCAGCCCCAGCATTTT.